The 3 T cell receptor beta chains given below trace back to one sample, sequenced in a study of shared clonotypes between healthy human individuals. CD45RO-negative, CCR7-selected cells formed the naive CD8 fraction, which excluded terminally differentiated effector memory CD45RA+ cells. The data were produced by immunoSEQ multiplex PCR, yet TCRdb's version contains in-frame clones alone and is incomplete. The sample has roughly 2.1 million clones, just over 90% seen once. The material sequenced was naive CD8+ T cells from PBMCs. Receptors were obtained from a man younger than 35 in good health. Some clones in this sample may be carry-over from other donors' samples.

V usage is TRBV10-3 and J usage is TRBJ2-7; D perhaps matches TRBD1 (6 bases). Germline V lookup: CDR1 ENHRY, CDR2 SYGVKD. V was trimmed by 10 bases and J by 4 bases, leaving 20 bases between them. CDR3 length: 14 amino acids. CDR3 region: CARWGQNLSYEQYF. For the CDR3, the DNA is TGTGCCAGATGGGGGCAAAACCTCAGTTACGAGCAGTACTTC.

The genes are TRBV30 and TRBJ2-1, with D tentatively TRBD2 (6 bases). This CDR3 is 11 amino acids long. In germline, CDR1 is GTSNPN, CDR2 SVGIG (reference sequence). V was trimmed by 0 bases and J by 15 bases, leaving 12 bases between them. In DNA, the CDR3 is TGTGCCTGGAGTGTTTTAACTAGCCCGTTCTTC. Protein: CAWSVLTSPFF.

This chain joins TRBV13 and TRBJ2-3, with D perhaps given as TRBD1 or TRBD2 (6 bases each). Germline values: CDR1 PRHDT, CDR2 FYEKMQ (reference sequence). The CDR3 has 16 residues. V lost 5 bases to trimming and J lost 3 bases, with 18 bases between them. This CDR3 is CASSMRTGAETDTQYF. CDR3 nucleotides: TGTGCCAGCAGCATGCGGACGGGGGCAGAGACAGATACGCAGTATTTT.